Here is one T cell receptor (beta chain) with its context. Locally advanced or metastatic urothelial carcinoma was diagnosed in the patients. Profiling relied on immunoSEQ multiplex PCR, and the TCRdb table lists in-frame clones only, not all of them. The sample records approximately 110,000 clones, 70% to 85% being singletons. These data are taken from a study of PD-L1 blockade in urothelial cancer. About the study: About 85% of the roughly 29 patients comprised males who had bladder-origin urothelial cancer. Chemotherapy regimens numbering 0 to 3 had been given to patients.

Sample: PBMCs, taken around atezolizumab (anti-PD-L1) treatment. The receptor was derived from a middle-aged man with urothelial cancer.

The CDR3 reads CASSLYDRPRTGAGYTF. In DNA form, the CDR3 reads TGTGCCAGCAGTTTATATGACAGACCCCGGACAGGTGCCGGCTACACCTTC. The chain recombines TRBV28 with TRBJ1-2, with 7 bases aligning to TRBD1. Trimming at V came to 1 base and at J to 8 bases, leaving 16 bases not matched to a gene. The CDR3 runs 17 residues. Germline values: CDR1 MDHEN, CDR2 SYDVKM.